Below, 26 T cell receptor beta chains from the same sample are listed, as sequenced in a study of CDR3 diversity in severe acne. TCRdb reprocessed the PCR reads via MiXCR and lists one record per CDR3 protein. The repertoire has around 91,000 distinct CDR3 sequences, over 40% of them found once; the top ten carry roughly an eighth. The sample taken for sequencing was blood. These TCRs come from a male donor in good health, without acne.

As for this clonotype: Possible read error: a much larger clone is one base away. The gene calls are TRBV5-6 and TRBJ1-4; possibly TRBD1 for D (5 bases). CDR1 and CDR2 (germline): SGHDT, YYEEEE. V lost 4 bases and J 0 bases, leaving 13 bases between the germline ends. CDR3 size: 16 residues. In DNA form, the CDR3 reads TGTGCCAGCAGCAGGGGCAGGGCGGCAACTAATGAAAAACTGTTTTTT. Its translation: CASSRGRAATNEKLFF.

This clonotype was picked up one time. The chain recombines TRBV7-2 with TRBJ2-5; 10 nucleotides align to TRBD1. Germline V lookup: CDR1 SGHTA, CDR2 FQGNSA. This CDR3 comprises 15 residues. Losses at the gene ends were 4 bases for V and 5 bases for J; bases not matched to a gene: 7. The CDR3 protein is CASSSGTGAAETQYF. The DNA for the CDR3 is TGTGCCAGCAGCTCAGGGACAGGGGCCGCGGAGACCCAGTACTTC.

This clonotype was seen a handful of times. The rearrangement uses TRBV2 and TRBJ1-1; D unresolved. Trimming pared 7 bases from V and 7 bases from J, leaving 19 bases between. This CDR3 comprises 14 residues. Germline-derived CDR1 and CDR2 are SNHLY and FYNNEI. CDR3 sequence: CASNSPSGSGEAFF. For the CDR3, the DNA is TGTGCCAGCAACTCCCCCTCCGGATCCGGTGAAGCTTTCTTT.

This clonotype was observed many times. The CDR3 bases are TGTGCCGCATCCCCCCTCGGGACAGGGGGCGATTTTGGCAATCAGCCCCAGCATTTT. This gives the protein CAASPLGTGGDFGNQPQHF. V is TRBV30 and J is TRBJ1-5, with 12 bases fitting TRBD1. The V segment lost 8 bases and the J segment 2 bases; nucleotides outside the gene matches: 19. Germline V gene sequence: CDR1 GTSNPN, CDR2 SVGIG (reference sequence). The CDR3 has 19 residues.

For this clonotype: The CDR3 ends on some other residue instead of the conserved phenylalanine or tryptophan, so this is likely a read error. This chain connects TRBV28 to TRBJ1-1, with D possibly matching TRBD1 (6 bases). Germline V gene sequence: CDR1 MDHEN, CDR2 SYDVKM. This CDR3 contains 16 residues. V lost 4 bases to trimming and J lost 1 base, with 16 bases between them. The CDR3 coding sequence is TGTGCCAGCAGTTCCTCAGGGGAAAGATCGAACACTGAAGCTTTCTTA. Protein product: CASSSSGERSNTEAFL.

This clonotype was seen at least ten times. The CDR3 DNA sequence: TGCGCCAGCAGCCAACCAACGGGACAGTATCATTCACCCCTCCACTTT. This codes for CASSQPTGQYHSPLHF. The V gene is TRBV4-1, the J gene TRBJ1-6; 7 bases map to TRBD1. J gave up 8 bases and V 2 bases, and 9 bases lay outside the gene matches. Germline V gives CDR1 MGHRA, CDR2 YSYEKL. This CDR3 has 16 amino acids.

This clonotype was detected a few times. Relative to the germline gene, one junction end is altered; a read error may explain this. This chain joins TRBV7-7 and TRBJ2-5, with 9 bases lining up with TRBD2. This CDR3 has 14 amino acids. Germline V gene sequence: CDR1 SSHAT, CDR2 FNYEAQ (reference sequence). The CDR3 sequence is CASSPGLAKETQYF. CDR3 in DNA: TGTGCTAGCAGCCCGGGACTAGCTAAAGAGACCCAGTACTTC.

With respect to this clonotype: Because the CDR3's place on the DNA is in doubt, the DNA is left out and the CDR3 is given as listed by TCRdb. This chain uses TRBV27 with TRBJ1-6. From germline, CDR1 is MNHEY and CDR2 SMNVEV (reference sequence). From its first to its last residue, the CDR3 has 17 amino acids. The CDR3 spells CASSLSQQGRLWLHLRF.

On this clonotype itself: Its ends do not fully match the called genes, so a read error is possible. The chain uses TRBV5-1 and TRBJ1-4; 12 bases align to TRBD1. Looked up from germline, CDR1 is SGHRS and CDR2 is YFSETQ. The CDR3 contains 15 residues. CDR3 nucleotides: TGCGCCAGCACGGGACAGGGGGCGCGATCTGAAAAACTGCTTTTT. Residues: CASTGQGARSEKLLF.

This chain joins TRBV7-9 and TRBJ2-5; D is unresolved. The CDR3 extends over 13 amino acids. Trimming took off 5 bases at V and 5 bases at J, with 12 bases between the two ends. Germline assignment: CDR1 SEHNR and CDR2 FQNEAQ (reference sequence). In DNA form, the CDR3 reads TGTGCCAGCAGCGGCACCGTTCGGGAGACCCAGTACTTC. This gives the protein CASSGTVRETQYF. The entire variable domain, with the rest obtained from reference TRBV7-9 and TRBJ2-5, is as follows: DTGVSQNPRHKITKRGQNVTFRCDPISEHNRLYWYRQTLGQGPEFLTYFQNEAQLEKSRLLSDRFSAERPKGSFSTLEIQRTEQGDSAMYLCASSGTVRETQYFGPGTRLLVL.

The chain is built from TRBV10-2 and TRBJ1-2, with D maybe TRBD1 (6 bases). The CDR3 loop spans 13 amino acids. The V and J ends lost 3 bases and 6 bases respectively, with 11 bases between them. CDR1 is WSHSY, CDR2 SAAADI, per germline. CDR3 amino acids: CASSDRGANGYTF. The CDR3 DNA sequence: TGCGCCAGCAGTGATCGGGGGGCGAATGGCTACACCTTC.

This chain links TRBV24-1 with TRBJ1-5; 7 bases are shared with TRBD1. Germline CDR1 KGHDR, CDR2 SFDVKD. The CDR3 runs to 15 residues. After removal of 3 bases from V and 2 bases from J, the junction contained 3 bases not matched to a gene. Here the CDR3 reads CATSDRTGGNQPQHF. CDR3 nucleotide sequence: TGTGCCACCAGTGATCGAACAGGGGGCAATCAGCCCCAGCATTTT.

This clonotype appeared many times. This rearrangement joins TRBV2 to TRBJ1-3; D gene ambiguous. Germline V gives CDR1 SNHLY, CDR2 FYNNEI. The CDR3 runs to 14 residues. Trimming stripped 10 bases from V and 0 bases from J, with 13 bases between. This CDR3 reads CANQDGLSGNTIYF. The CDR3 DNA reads TGTGCCAACCAGGACGGGCTCTCTGGAAACACCATATATTTT.

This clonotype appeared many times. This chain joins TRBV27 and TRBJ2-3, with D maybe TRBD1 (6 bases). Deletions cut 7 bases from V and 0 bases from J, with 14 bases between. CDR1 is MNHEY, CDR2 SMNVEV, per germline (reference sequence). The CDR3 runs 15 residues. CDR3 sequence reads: CASTPDRTSTDTQYF. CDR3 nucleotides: TGTGCCAGCACTCCGGACAGAACTAGCACAGATACGCAGTATTTT.

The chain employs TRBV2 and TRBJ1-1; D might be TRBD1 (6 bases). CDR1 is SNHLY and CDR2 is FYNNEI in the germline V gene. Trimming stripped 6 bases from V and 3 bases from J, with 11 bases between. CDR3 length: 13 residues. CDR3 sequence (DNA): TGTGCCAGCAGAGAACAGGGTGACACTGAAGCTTTCTTT. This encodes CASREQGDTEAFF.

In nucleotides, the CDR3 is TGTGCTGGCCGGCTAGCGGGGGTTTACGAGCAGTACTTC. Translation gives CAGRLAGVYEQYF. The rearrangement joins TRBV6-5 to TRBJ2-7; 10 bases line up with TRBD2. This CDR3 is 13 amino acids long. The germline CDR1 and CDR2 sequences are MNHEY and SVGAGI.

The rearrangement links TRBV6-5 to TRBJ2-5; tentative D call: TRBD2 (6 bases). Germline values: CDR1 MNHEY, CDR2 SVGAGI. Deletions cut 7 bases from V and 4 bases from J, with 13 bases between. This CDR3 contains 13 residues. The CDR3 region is CASTPNGGETQYF. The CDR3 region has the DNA TGTGCCAGCACCCCAAACGGGGGAGAGACCCAGTACTTC.

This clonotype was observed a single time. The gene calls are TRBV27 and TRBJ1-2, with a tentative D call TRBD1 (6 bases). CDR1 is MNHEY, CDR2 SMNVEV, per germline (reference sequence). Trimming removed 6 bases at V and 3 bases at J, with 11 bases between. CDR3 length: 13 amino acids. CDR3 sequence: CASRKQGYYGYTF. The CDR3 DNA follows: TGTGCCAGCAGAAAACAGGGATACTATGGCTACACCTTC.

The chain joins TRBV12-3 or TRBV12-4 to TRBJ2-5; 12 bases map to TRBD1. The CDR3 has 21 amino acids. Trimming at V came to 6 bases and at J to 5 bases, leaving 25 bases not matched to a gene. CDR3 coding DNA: TGTGCCAGCAGCAAAATACAGGTAGGAGGGCCGGGACAGGGGGCCTGGGAGACCCAGTACTTC. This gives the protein CASSKIQVGGPGQGAWETQYF.

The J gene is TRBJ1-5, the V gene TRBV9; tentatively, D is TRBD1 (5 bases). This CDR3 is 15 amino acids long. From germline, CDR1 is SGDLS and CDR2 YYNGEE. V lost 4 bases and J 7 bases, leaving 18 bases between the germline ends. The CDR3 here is CASSQEGTGPQPQHF. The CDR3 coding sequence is TGTGCCAGCAGCCAAGAGGGGACGGGGCCCCAGCCCCAGCATTTT.

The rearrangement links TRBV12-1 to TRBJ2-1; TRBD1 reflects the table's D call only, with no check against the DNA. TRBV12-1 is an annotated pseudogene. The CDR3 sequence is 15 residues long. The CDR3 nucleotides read TGTGCCAGCAGCTTTGGGGACAGGGGAATGGATGAGCAGTTCTTC. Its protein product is CASSFGDRGMDEQFF.

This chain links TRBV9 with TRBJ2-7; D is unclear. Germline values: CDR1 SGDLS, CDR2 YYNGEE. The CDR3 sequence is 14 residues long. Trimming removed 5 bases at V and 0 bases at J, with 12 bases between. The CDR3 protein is CASRSNEVSYEQYF. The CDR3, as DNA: TGTGCCAGCAGGTCGAATGAGGTCTCCTACGAGCAGTACTTC. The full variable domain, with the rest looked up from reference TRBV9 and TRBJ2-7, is DSGVTQTPKHLITATGQRVTLRCSPRSGDLSVYWYQQSLDQGLQFLIQYYNGEERAKGNILERFSAQQFPDLHSELNLSSLELGDSALYFCASRSNEVSYEQYFGPGTRLTVT.

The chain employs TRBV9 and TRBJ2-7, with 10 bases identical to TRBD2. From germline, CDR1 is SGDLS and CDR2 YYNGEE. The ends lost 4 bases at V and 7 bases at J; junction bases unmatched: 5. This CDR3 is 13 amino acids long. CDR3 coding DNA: TGTGCCAGCAGCCCGGGACTAGCGTCGGAGCAGTACTTC. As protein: CASSPGLASEQYF.

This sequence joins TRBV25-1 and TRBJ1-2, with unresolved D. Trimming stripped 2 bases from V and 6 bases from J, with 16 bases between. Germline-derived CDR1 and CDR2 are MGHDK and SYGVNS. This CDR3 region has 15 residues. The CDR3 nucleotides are TGTGCCAGCAGTGAAGCGGACCTGAGGGTCGATGGCTACACCTTC. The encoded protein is CASSEADLRVDGYTF.

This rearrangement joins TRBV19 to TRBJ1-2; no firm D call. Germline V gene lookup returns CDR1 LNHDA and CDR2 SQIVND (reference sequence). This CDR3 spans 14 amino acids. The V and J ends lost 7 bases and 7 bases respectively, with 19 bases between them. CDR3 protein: CASNPWARSGGYTF. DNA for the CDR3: TGTGCCAGTAACCCATGGGCACGGTCCGGTGGCTACACCTTC.

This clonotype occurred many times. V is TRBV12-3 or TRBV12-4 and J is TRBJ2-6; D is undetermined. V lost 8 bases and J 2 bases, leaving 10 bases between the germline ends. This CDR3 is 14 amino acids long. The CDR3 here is CASAGRAGANVLTF. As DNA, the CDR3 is TGTGCCAGCGCAGGCCGGGCTGGGGCCAACGTCCTGACTTTC.